This record concerns one T cell receptor beta chain sequence. What antigen it recognizes has not been identified. Base qualities are missing; no much larger clone stands one base away. The data derive from a study of cytomegalovirus exposure and HLA in healthy donors (TCRdb year 2017). Study-level background: According to a later analysis, one platform produced both the approximately 110 validation repertoires and the 670 or so repertoires of the first cohort. The study aimed to test whether cataloging public T cell receptors could reveal signatures of past pathogen exposure. To predict cytomegalovirus infection status, the study brought together high-throughput TCR immunosequencing, statistical association of individual TCRs with disease status, and machine learning. A separate validation cohort of 90 to 150 different subjects was used in addition to the approximately 610-subject first cohort. Results the study describes overall, beyond this receptor: Cytomegalovirus status was reported to be diagnosed by the classifier with high specificity and sensitivity in both the original and validation cohorts. A later analysis found that TCRs clustered in the first cohort also tended to co-occur in the approximately 120 validation repertoires, with approximately 93% of cluster scores above 0. Most TCR sequences were observed very rarely across donors, whereas some public TCRs were present in many individuals. The authors suggested that the approach could potentially be generalized to other disease states and immunological phenotypes. Three of the identified cytomegalovirus-associated TCR beta chains were confirmed in vitro to be specific for cytomegalovirus antigens. All 120 or so repertoires were used to score co-occurrence in the validation cohort in a later analysis, because that analysis had no HLA typing for the cohort. A total of 164 TCR beta chains were listed by the study as associated with cytomegalovirus.

Donors formed part of the validation cohort, which comprised 120 subjects and was distinct from the first cohort of several hundred subjects. The CDR3 covers 14 residues, taking in both the cysteine and the phenylalanine. The retained sequence is limited to the CDR3, 42 bases, with the frame set at the first base. Based on the germline V gene (reference sequence), the CDR1 and CDR2 sequences are GTSNPN and SVGIG. V is cut by 3 bases and J by 7 bases, and the space between the germline ends is 16 bases. To prepare the library, the immunoSEQ multiplex PCR assay was applied. On the authors' methods: A statistical classification framework was developed to diagnose cytomegalovirus status using the catalog of TCR beta chain sequences. Held by TCRdb, this immuneACCESS table contains in-frame sequences only and omits some clones. Under half of the omission traces to an unresolved V gene where checked; the cause of the rest is unknown. Clone size and the V and J calls come from that table; the DNA yielded D and trimming. The sample table records approximately 54,000 clones; approximately 89% of these occur just once. Of the sample, around 8% falls within the top ten clones.

The material sequenced was PBMCs. The sequence derives from a woman between 18 and 29 years old in good health and CMV-seropositive. The sequence links TRBV30 to TRBJ1-5, with the D gene not clear enough to name. The CDR3 sequence is CAWRPGILGQPQHF. The base sequence is TGTGCCTGGAGGCCCGGGATATTAGGGCAGCCCCAGCATTTT.